The next 23 T cell receptor beta chains were all read from a single sample in a study of Ad26.COV2.S vaccination and SARS-CoV-2 variants. Profiling relied on immunoSEQ multiplex PCR, and the TCRdb table lists in-frame clones only, not all of them. This sample has roughly 500,000 clones; around 88% occur once, and the top ten carry around 13%. Treatment: around 19 received Ad26.COV2.S at low or high dose, single or two shots; about 5 received placebo; per-sample allocation not given. Repertoires come from day 63 after the first vaccine or placebo injection. The specimen was peripheral blood, collected in a trial of Ad26.COV2.S vaccine versus placebo. These receptors all come from a person between 18 and 60 years old who received the Ad26.COV2.S COVID-19 vaccine or a placebo.

The rearrangement joins TRBV29-1 to TRBJ1-2, with a tentative D call TRBD1 (5 bases). CDR1 SQVTM and CDR2 ANQGSEA come from the germline V gene. The V end was cut by 3 bases, the J end by 7 bases, with 21 bases between. The CDR3 consists of 15 residues. The CDR3, as DNA: TGCAGCGTTGATTCTATCCCTCCAGGGAAGGCTGGCTACACCTTC. Residues: CSVDSIPPGKAGYTF.

The sample holds a few counts of this clone. The chain has TRBV7-9 and TRBJ1-4; TRBD1 matches 7 bases. Germline CDR1 SEHNR, CDR2 FQNEAQ (reference sequence). This CDR3 comprises 13 residues. V was pared by 3 bases and J by 8 bases, with 3 bases of the junction left unmatched. CDR3 nucleotide sequence: TGTGCCAGCAGCTTGACAGGGAGCGAAAAACTGTTTTTT. It codes for CASSLTGSEKLFF.

This sequence joins TRBV30 and TRBJ1-6; 7 nucleotides align to TRBD1. The CDR3 has 14 amino acids. V was clipped by 5 bases and J by 7 bases; unmatched bases: 8. Germline assignment: CDR1 GTSNPN and CDR2 SVGIG (reference sequence). DNA for the CDR3: TGTGCCTGGGAACAGGGGCAGAACAATTCACCCCTCCACTTT. This sequence encodes CAWEQGQNNSPLHF.

This sequence joins TRBV11-3 and TRBJ2-2; the D gene is possibly TRBD2 (5 bases). CDR3 length: 15 residues. Deletions cut 4 bases from V and 4 bases from J, with 13 bases between. Germline lookup yields CDR1 SGHNT and CDR2 YENEEA. CDR3 nucleotide sequence: TGTGCCAGCAGCTCGACCGGAGGACTCACCGGGGAGCTGTTTTTT. It codes for CASSSTGGLTGELFF. The variable domain in full, with the rest retrieved from reference TRBV11-3 and TRBJ2-2, is EAGVVQSPRYKIIEKKQPVAFWCNPISGHNTLYWYLQNLGQGPELLIRYENEEAVDDSQLPKDRFSAERLKGVDSTLKIQPAELGDSAVYLCASSSTGGLTGELFFGEGSRLTVL.

This clone appeared a single time. V and J are TRBV6-5 and TRBJ2-5; TRBD2 agrees at 9 bases. Germline loops: CDR1 MNHEY, CDR2 SVGAGI. The V and J ends lost 5 bases and 7 bases, in that order; junction bases with no gene match: 11. CDR3 length: 15 amino acids. The CDR3 bases are TGTGCCAGCAGTCAGCGCCCTAGCGGGGCGGGGACCCAGTACTTC. This encodes CASSQRPSGAGTQYF.

The rearrangement joins TRBV7-3 to TRBJ1-1; no reliable D call. The ends were cut back, 5 bases at V and 1 base at J, with 11 bases in the middle. This CDR3 spans 14 amino acids. Germline assignment: CDR1 SGHTA and CDR2 FQGTGA. The CDR3 loop reads CASSLGLGNTEAFF. The CDR3 nucleotides read TGTGCCAGCAGCCTTGGACTCGGGAACACTGAAGCTTTCTTT.

The chain employs TRBV7-9 and TRBJ1-1; weak D call: TRBD1 (5 bases). The CDR3 consists of 14 residues. Trimming stripped 1 base from V and 7 bases from J, with 13 bases between. Germline V gene sequence: CDR1 SEHNR, CDR2 FQNEAQ (reference sequence). The CDR3 sequence: CASSLDAGMDEAFF. DNA of the CDR3: TGTGCCAGCAGCTTAGATGCAGGGATGGATGAAGCTTTCTTT.

This rearrangement joins TRBV29-1 to TRBJ2-1; D uncertain. Germline assignment: CDR1 SQVTM and CDR2 ANQGSEA. Trimming shortened V by 4 bases and J by 5 bases, and 6 bases separated the two germline ends. The CDR3 contains 11 residues. The CDR3 coding sequence is TGCAGCGTTGGTTCAGACAATGAGCAGTTCTTC. Translated, it gives CSVGSDNEQFF.

The J gene is TRBJ2-7, the V gene TRBV5-4; D may correspond to TRBD1 or TRBD2 (5 bases each). CDR1 and CDR2 from the germline V gene are SGHNT and YYREEE (reference sequence). V lost 3 bases and J 0 bases, leaving 10 bases between the germline ends. The CDR3 is 14 residues long. The CDR3 region is CASSSGPHSYEQYF. The CDR3, as DNA: TGTGCCAGCAGCTCGGGGCCCCACTCCTACGAGCAGTACTTC.

This chain links TRBV4-1 with TRBJ1-1; tentative D call: TRBD1 (6 bases). V dropped 2 bases and J dropped 8 bases, with 15 bases sitting between them. CDR1 and CDR2 from the germline V gene are MGHRA and YSYEKL. This CDR3 region has 14 residues. Written as DNA, the CDR3 is TGCGCCAGCAGCCAACTCCCAAGGGGGGGGGAAGCTTTCTTT. Its protein product is CASSQLPRGGEAFF.

The rearrangement uses TRBV12-3 or TRBV12-4 and TRBJ1-6; D is unresolved. V lost 5 bases and J 8 bases, leaving 7 bases between the germline ends. The CDR3 has 12 residues. CDR3 coding DNA: TGTGCCAGCAGTGGTTGGGATTCACCCCTCCACTTT. This translates into CASSGWDSPLHF.

The gene calls are TRBV5-1 and TRBJ2-5; D might be TRBD1 (6 bases). Germline CDR1 reads SGHRS; CDR2 reads YFSETQ. This CDR3 has 15 residues. The germline V and J ends were trimmed by 5 bases and 5 bases, with 19 bases remaining between them. In nucleotides, the CDR3 is TGCGCCAGCAGGACACAGCCAGGGGATTCTGAGACCCAGTACTTC. It is translated as CASRTQPGDSETQYF.

This rearrangement joins TRBV30 to TRBJ2-2, with TRBD2 matching 10 bases. Per germline, CDR1 GTSNPN and CDR2 SVGIG (reference sequence). The CDR3 totals 15 residues. The junction had 7 bases not matched to a gene; V was cut back by 2 bases and J by 7 bases. CDR3 region: CAWSRTSGGSGELFF. CDR3 nucleotide sequence: TGTGCCTGGAGTCGGACTAGCGGAGGGAGCGGGGAGCTGTTTTTT.

V and J are TRBV30 and TRBJ2-6; no reliable D call. CDR1 is GTSNPN and CDR2 is SVGIG in the germline V gene (reference sequence). CDR3 length: 14 residues. The germline V and J ends were trimmed by 7 bases and 0 bases, with 10 bases remaining between them. The CDR3 coding sequence is TGTGCCTCCCCTCTATACTCTGGGGCCAACGTCCTGACTTTC. Its translation: CASPLYSGANVLTF. The full variable domain, rest sourced from reference TRBV30 and TRBJ2-6, is SQTIHQWPATLVQPVGSPLSLECTVEGTSNPNLYWYRQAAGRGLQLLFYSVGIGQISSEVPQNLSASRPQDRQFILSSKKLLLSDSGFYLCASPLYSGANVLTFGAGSRLTVL.

The chain couples TRBV28 to TRBJ2-1; D is ambiguous. Germline V lookup: CDR1 MDHEN, CDR2 SYDVKM. Trimming removed 6 bases from V and 0 bases from J, with 21 bases in between. The CDR3 contains 18 residues. CDR3: CASSIPNVAVSSYNEQFF. The CDR3 nucleotides read TGTGCCAGCAGCATCCCGAACGTAGCCGTTAGCTCCTACAATGAGCAGTTCTTC.

The chain carries TRBV29-1 and TRBJ1-1; 8 bases are a match to TRBD1. Germline V gene lookup returns CDR1 SQVTM and CDR2 ANQGSEA. The length of the CDR3 is 15 residues. Trimming took 8 bases from V and 0 from J; bases not matched to a gene: 11. The CDR3 DNA reads as TGCAGCCCTTGGACAGGGTCGGGTGTGAACACTGAAGCTTTCTTT. It encodes CSPWTGSGVNTEAFF. Combining the CDR3 with reference TRBV29-1 and TRBJ1-1 gives the whole variable domain SAVISQKPSRDICQRGTSLTIQCQVDSQVTMMFWYRQQPGQSLTLIATANQGSEATYESGFVIDKFPISRPNLTFSTLTVSNMSPEDSSIYLCSPWTGSGVNTEAFFGQGTRLTVV.

The rearrangement uses TRBV15 and TRBJ1-4, with a tentative D call TRBD1 (5 bases). Trimming removed 0 bases at V and 8 bases at J, with 10 bases between. CDR1 is LNHNV and CDR2 is YYDKDF in the germline V gene (reference sequence). This CDR3 is 14 amino acids long. CDR3 DNA: TGTGCCACCAGCAGAGATGCCAGGGACGAAAAACTGTTTTTT. It translates to CATSRDARDEKLFF.

The chain employs TRBV28 and TRBJ1-5; possible D gene TRBD1, 6 bases. Germline V gene sequence: CDR1 MDHEN, CDR2 SYDVKM. Trimming cost V 7 bases and J 5 bases, with 18 bases left between them. This CDR3 is 15 amino acids long. CDR3 in DNA: TGTGCCAGCAATCTACAGGGAGGGGTGGATCAGCCCCAGCATTTT. Residues: CASNLQGGVDQPQHF.

The chain employs TRBV5-6 and TRBJ1-1; unclear D gene. The V gene's germline CDR1 is SGHDT and CDR2 YYEEEE. Trimming left V 1 base short and J 0 bases short, with 7 bases between. CDR3 length equals 14 residues. The DNA for the CDR3 is TGTGCCAGCAGCTTGTGGCGGCTGAACACTGAAGCTTTCTTT. Amino acids: CASSLWRLNTEAFF.

The rearrangement joins TRBV28 to TRBJ1-3; TRBD1 might be the D (6 bases). The CDR3 consists of 16 residues. V was trimmed by 5 bases and J by 0 bases, leaving 14 bases between them. The germline CDR1 and CDR2 sequences are MDHEN and SYDVKM. CDR3: CASSPGGQFSGNTIYF. CDR3 in DNA: TGTGCCAGCAGTCCCGGAGGACAGTTCTCTGGAAACACCATATATTTT.

The chain employs TRBV24-1 and TRBJ2-2; TRBD1 might be the D (6 bases). Deletions cut 4 bases from V and 5 bases from J, with 16 bases between. Germline V gives CDR1 KGHDR, CDR2 SFDVKD. The CDR3 runs to 16 residues. Written as DNA, the CDR3 is TGTGCCACCAGTGACCCAACAGGGATTATAACCGGGGAGCTGTTTTTT. It translates to CATSDPTGIITGELFF.

J is TRBJ2-6 and V is TRBV30; unclear D gene. This CDR3 spans 14 amino acids. With 2 bases removed from V and 2 bases from J, the gap between germline ends came to 7 bases. Germline values: CDR1 GTSNPN, CDR2 SVGIG (reference sequence). This CDR3 reads CAWSLRAGANVLTF. The CDR3 DNA is TGTGCCTGGAGTTTAAGGGCTGGGGCCAACGTCCTGACTTTC.

The chain has TRBV9 and TRBJ2-1; D is unresolved. The V and J ends lost 0 bases and 2 bases respectively, with 6 bases between them. The CDR3 is 14 amino acids. The germline V gene has CDR1 SGDLS and CDR2 YYNGEE. CDR3 amino acids: CASSVETTYNEQFF. For the CDR3, the DNA is TGTGCCAGCAGCGTAGAAACCACCTACAATGAGCAGTTCTTC.